Below, 7 T cell receptor beta chains from the same sample are listed, as sequenced in a study of T cells in Graves' hyperthyroidism and ophthalmopathy. Amplification targeted TCR beta CDR3 regions from RNA transcripts. An initial round of RT-PCR targeting the TCR CDR3 relied on the HTBI primer set. TCRdb re-called the multiplex PCR reads through MiXCR, storing one row per CDR3 protein. The sample consists of fewer than 700,000 distinct CDR3 sequences, about a sixth of them appearing once. The specimen was blood. The receptors were sampled from a woman in her thirties with Graves' hyperthyroidism.

This clonotype was detected a few times. The J gene is TRBJ2-7, the V gene TRBV10-3; 15 nucleotides align to TRBD2. The CDR3 is 15 amino acids. V lost 6 bases to trimming and J lost 3 bases; unmatched junction nucleotides: 3. From germline, CDR1 is ENHRY and CDR2 SYGVKD. The CDR3 nucleotides are TGTGCCATCAGGCCGGGACTAGCGGGAGGCTACGAGCAGTACTTC. Amino acids: CAIRPGLAGGYEQYF.

V and J are TRBV5-1 and TRBJ2-3, with D unclear. The germline CDR1 and CDR2 sequences are SGHRS and YFSETQ. V was cut by 4 bases and J by 2 bases, with 14 bases left in between. The CDR3 runs 15 residues. Here the CDR3 DNA reads TGCGCCAGCAGCCTCCCAGGTGGGCCCACAGATACGCAGTATTTT. Residues: CASSLPGGPTDTQYF. Looking up the rest from reference TRBV5-1 and TRBJ2-3 gives the full variable domain: KAGVTQTPRYLIKTRGQQVTLSCSPISGHRSVSWYQQTPGQGLQFLFEYFSETQRNKGNFPGRFSGRQFSNSRSEMNVSTLELGDSALYLCASSLPGGPTDTQYFGPGTRLTVL.

The sample holds a few counts of this clonotype. The rearrangement joins TRBV9 to TRBJ1-2, with 7 bases aligning to TRBD1. The trim removed 0 bases at V and 1 base at J, leaving 3 bases unmatched. This CDR3 has 15 amino acids. The V gene's germline CDR1 is SGDLS and CDR2 YYNGEE. In nucleotides, the CDR3 is TGTGCCAGCAGCGTAGGCCAGGGGGTTAACTATGGCTACACCTTC. Translation gives CASSVGQGVNYGYTF.

This clonotype was seen only once. The rearrangement uses TRBV3-1 and TRBJ2-7; 10 bases fit TRBD2. Germline assignment: CDR1 LGHDT and CDR2 YNNKEL (reference sequence). This CDR3 has 16 residues. V lost 2 bases, J lost 3 bases, and 7 bases stayed unmatched. The CDR3 sequence is CASSQNPGLANYEQYF. In nucleotides, the CDR3 is TGTGCCAGCAGCCAAAATCCGGGACTAGCGAACTACGAGCAGTACTTC.

The chain couples TRBV9 to TRBJ2-5; TRBD2 might be the D (5 bases). The CDR3 has 13 residues. Trimming removed 0 bases at V and 5 bases at J, with 8 bases between. Germline CDR1 SGDLS, CDR2 YYNGEE. Here the CDR3 reads CASSVDVAETQYF. CDR3 coding DNA: TGTGCCAGCAGCGTAGATGTAGCGGAGACCCAGTACTTC.

J is TRBJ2-5 and V is TRBV7-2; TRBD2 agrees at 9 bases. There are 15 residues in the CDR3. Germline V CDR1 and CDR2: SGHTA, FQGNSA. V shed 1 base and J 5 bases; nucleotides not matched to a gene: 5. This CDR3 reads CASSLVSGSWETQYF. CDR3 bases: TGTGCCAGCAGCTTAGTTAGCGGGAGTTGGGAGACCCAGTACTTC.

This clonotype was recorded a few times. CDR3 DNA: TGCGCCAGCAGTCTAAGAGCCCGACCCGATGAGCAGTTCTTC. Translated: CASSLRARPDEQFF. The genes are TRBV5-1 and TRBJ2-1; D is ambiguous. The CDR3 runs 14 residues. V gave up 5 bases and J gave up 8 bases, with 17 bases separating them. CDR1 and CDR2 (germline): SGHRS, YFSETQ.